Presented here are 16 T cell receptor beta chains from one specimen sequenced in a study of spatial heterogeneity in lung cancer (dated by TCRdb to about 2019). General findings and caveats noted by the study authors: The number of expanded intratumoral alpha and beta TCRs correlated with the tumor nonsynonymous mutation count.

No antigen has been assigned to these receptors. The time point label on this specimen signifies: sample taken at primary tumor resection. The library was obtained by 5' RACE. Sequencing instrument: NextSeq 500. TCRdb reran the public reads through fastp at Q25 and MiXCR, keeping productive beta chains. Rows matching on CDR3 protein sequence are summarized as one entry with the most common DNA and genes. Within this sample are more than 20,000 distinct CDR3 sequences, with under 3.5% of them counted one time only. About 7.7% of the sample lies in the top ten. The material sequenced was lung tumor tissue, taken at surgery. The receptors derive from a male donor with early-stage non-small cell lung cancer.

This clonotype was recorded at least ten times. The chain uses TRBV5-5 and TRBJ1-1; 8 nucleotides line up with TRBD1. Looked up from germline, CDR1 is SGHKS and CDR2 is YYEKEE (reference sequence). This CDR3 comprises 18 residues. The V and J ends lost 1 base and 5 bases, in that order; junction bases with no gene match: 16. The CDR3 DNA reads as TGTGCCAGCAGCTTGTCCGCGGCAGGGGGCGTCGCGGGGACTGAAGCTTTCTTT. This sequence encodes CASSLSAAGGVAGTEAFF.

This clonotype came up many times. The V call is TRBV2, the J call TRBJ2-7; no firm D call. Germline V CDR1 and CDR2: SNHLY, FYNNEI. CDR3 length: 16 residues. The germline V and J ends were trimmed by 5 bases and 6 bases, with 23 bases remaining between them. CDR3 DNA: TGTGCCAGCAGTAGAGGACGATCTAAAAGCCCACCCGAGCAGTACTTC. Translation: CASSRGRSKSPPEQYF.

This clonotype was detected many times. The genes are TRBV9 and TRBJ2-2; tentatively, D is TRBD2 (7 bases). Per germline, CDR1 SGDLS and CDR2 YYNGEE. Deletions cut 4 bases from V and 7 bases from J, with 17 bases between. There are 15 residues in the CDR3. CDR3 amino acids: CASSSRGRALGELFF. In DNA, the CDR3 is TGTGCCAGCAGCTCAAGGGGGAGGGCCCTCGGGGAGCTGTTTTTT.

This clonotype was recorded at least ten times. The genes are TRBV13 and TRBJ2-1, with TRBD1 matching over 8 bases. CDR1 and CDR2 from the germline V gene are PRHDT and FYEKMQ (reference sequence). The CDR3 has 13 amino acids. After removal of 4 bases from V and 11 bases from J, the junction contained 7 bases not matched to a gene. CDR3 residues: CASSSGTGSQQFF. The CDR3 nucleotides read TGTGCCAGCAGCTCCGGGACAGGTAGCCAGCAGTTCTTC.

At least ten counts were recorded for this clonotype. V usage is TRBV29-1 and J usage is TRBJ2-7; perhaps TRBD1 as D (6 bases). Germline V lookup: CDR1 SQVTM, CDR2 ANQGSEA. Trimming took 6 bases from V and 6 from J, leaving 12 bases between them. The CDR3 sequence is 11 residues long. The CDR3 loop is CSVAQGSEQYF. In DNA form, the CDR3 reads TGCAGCGTGGCCCAGGGGAGCGAGCAGTACTTC.

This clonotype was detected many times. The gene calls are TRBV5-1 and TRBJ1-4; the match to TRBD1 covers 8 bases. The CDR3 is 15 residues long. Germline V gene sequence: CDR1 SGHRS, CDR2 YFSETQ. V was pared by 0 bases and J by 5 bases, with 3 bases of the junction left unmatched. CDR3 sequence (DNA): TGCGCCAGCAGCTTGGCCGGGACAGGCAATGAAAAACTGTTTTTT. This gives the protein CASSLAGTGNEKLFF.

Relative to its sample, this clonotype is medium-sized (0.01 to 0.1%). CDR3 DNA sequence: TGCAGCGTTGAGGGATCGGACGGAGTTAGCACAGATACGCAGTATTTT. It is translated as CSVEGSDGVSTDTQYF. V and J are TRBV29-1 and TRBJ2-3; D is undetermined. Germline CDR1 and CDR2: SQVTM and ANQGSEA. V was shortened by 3 bases and J by 0 bases, with 16 bases between the two germline ends. This CDR3 contains 16 residues.

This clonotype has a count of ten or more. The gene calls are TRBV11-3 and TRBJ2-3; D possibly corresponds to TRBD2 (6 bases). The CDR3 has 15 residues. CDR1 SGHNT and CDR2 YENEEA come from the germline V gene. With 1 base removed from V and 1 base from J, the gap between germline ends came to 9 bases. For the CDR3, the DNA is TGTGCCAGCAGCTTAGGGGCTAGCGGCACAGATACGCAGTATTTT. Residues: CASSLGASGTDTQYF.

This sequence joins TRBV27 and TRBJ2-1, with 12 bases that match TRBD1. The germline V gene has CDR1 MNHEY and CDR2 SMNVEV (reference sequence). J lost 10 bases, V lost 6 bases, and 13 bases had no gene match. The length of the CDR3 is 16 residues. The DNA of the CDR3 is TGTGCCAGCAGGCTGCCCGGGGGACAGGGGGCGCCCGAGCAGTTCTTC. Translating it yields CASRLPGGQGAPEQFF.

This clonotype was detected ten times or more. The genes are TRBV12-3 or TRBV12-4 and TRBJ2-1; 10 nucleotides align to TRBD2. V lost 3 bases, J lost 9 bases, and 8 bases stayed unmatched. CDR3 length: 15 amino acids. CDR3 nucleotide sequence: TGTGCCAGCAGTTTGTCTAGCGGGAGCGTTGGTGAGCAGTTCTTC. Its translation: CASSLSSGSVGEQFF.

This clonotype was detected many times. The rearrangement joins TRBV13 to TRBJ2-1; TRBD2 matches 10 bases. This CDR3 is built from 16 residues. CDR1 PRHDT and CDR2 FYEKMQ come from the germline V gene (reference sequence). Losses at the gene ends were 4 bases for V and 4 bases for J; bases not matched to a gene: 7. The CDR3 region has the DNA TGTGCCAGCAGCTCCGCTCTAGCGGGGGAATACAATGAGCAGTTCTTC. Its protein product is CASSSALAGEYNEQFF.

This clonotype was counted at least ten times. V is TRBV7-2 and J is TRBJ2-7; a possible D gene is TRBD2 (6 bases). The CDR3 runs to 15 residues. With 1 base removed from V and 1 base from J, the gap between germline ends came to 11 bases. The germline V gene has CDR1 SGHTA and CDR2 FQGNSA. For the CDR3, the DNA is TGTGCCAGCAGCTTAGTACTAGCTGATTCCTACGAGCAGTACTTC. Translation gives CASSLVLADSYEQYF.

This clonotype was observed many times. As DNA, the CDR3 is TGTGCCAGCAGTCCCCCTCTGGGGGGCATTCAGTACTTC. Residues: CASSPPLGGIQYF. The chain links TRBV28 to TRBJ2-4, with D possibly TRBD2 on 6 matching bases. The CDR3 is 13 amino acids. Per the germline V gene, CDR1 is MDHEN and CDR2 is SYDVKM. Trimming took off 5 bases at V and 9 bases at J, with 14 bases between the two ends.

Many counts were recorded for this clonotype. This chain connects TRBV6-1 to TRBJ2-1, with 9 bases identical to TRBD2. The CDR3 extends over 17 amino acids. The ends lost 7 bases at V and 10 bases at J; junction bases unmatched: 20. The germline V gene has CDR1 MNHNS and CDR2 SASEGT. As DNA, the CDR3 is TGTGCCAGCAAGCTAAAAGGGTCTAGCGGGACTATCAGAGAGCAGTTCTTC. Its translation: CASKLKGSSGTIREQFF.

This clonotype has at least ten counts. CDR3 coding DNA: TGTGCCAGCAGCCAAGGTTACGGTGGGACTAGCGTGTACGAGCAGTACTTC. Encoded protein: CASSQGYGGTSVYEQYF. The V call is TRBV3-1, the J call TRBJ2-7; 10 positions match TRBD2. CDR1 and CDR2 from the germline V gene are LGHDT and YNNKEL (reference sequence). Trimming at V came to 1 base and at J to 4 bases, leaving 10 bases not matched to a gene. This CDR3 has 17 residues.

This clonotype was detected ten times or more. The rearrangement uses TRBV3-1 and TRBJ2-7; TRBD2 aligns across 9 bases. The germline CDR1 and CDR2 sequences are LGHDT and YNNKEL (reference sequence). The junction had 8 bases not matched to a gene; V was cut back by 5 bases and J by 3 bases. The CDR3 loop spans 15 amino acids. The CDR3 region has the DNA TGTGCCAGCAGCTACGGACTAGCGATTAACTACGAGCAGTACTTC. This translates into CASSYGLAINYEQYF.